The T cell receptor (beta chain) described here comes from a study of T cells in Graves' hyperthyroidism and ophthalmopathy. Study results and limitations: In the analysis, a 13 V-J model separated ophthalmopathy from stable hyperthyroidism. Blood also carried most thyroid clonotypes expanded above 0.001.

RNA transcripts yielded amplified TCR beta CDR3 regions. When the TCR CDR3 underwent first-round RT-PCR, the HTBI primer set was used. In TCRdb, the multiplex PCR reads were re-called with MiXCR into one record per CDR3 protein. The sample contains about 340,000 distinct CDR3 sequences, 15% to 20% of which appear only once. There are many counts of this clonotype. The antigen is unknown. Germline loops: CDR1 SQVTM, CDR2 ANQGSEA. The CDR3 contains 14 residues. The ends lost 5 bases at V and 9 bases at J; junction bases unmatched: 13. This sequence originates from a woman aged 50 to 65 with Graves' hyperthyroidism. Material: blood. This sequence joins TRBV29-1 and TRBJ2-1, with TRBD2 matching 7 bases. The CDR3 DNA reads TGCAGCGTTCGGAGGGAGGGCCAGCGTGGTGAGCAGTTCTTC. Amino acids: CSVRREGQRGEQFF.